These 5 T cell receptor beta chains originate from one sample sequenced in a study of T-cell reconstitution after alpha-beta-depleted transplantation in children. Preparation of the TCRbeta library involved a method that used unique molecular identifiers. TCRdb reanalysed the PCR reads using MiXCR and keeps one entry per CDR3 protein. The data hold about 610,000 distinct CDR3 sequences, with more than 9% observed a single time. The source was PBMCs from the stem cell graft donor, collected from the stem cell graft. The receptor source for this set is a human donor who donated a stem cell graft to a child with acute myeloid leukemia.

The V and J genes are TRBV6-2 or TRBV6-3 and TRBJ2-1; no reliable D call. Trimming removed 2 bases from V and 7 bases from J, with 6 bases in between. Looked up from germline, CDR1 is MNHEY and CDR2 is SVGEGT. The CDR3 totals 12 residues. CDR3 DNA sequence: TGTGCCAGCAGTTACACGTGGAATGAGCAGTTCTTC. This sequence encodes CASSYTWNEQFF.

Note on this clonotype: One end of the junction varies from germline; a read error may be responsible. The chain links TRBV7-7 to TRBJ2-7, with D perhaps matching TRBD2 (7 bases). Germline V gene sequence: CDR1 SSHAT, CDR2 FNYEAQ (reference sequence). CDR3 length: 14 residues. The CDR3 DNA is TGTGCTAGCAGCTCGGGGGGAAAGGGGGACGAGCAGTACTTC. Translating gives CASSSGGKGDEQYF.

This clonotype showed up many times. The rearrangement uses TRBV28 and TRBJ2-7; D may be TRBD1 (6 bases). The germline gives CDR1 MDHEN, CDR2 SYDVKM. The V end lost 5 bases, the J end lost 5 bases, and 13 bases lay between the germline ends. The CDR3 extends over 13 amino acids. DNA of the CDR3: TGTGCCAGCAGTCCGATACACAGGGACGAGCAGTACTTC. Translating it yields CASSPIHRDEQYF.

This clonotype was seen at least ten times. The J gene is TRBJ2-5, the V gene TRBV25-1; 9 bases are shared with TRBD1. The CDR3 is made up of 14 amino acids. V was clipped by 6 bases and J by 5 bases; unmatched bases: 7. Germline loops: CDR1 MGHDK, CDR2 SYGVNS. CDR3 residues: CASRTTGGGETQYF. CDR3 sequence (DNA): TGTGCCAGCAGAACAACAGGGGGCGGTGAGACCCAGTACTTC.

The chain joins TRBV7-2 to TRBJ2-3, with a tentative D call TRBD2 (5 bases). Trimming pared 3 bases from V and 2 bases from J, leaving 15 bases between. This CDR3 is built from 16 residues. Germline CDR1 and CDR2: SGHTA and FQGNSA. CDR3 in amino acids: CASSFRRVPNTDTQYF. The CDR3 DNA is TGTGCCAGCAGCTTCAGGCGGGTCCCTAACACAGATACGCAGTATTTT.